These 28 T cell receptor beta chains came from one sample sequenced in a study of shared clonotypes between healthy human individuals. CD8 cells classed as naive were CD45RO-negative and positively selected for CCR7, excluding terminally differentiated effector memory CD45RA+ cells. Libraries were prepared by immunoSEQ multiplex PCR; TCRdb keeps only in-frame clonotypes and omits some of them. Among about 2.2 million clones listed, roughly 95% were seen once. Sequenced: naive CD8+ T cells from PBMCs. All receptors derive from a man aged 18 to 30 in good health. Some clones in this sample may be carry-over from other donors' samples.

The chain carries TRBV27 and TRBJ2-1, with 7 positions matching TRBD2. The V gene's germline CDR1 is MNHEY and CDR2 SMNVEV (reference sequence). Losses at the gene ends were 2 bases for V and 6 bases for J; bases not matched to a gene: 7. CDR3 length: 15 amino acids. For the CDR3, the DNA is TGTGCCAGCAGTTTACTCGGGGGAGGGCCCAATGAGCAGTTCTTC. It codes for CASSLLGGGPNEQFF.

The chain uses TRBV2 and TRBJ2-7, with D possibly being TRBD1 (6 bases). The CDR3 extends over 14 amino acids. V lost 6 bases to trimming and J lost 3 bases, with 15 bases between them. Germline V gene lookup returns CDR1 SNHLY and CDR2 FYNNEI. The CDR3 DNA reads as TGTGCCAGCAGCGCCGGGACAAATTTCTACGAGCAGTACTTC. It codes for CASSAGTNFYEQYF.

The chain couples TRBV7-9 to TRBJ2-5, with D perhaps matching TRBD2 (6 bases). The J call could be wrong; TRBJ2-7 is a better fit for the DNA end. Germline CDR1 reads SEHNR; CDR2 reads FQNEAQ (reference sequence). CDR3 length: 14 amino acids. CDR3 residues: CASSVGLGPDEQYF. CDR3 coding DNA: TGTGCCAGCAGCGTGGGACTCGGACCTGACGAGCAGTACTTC.

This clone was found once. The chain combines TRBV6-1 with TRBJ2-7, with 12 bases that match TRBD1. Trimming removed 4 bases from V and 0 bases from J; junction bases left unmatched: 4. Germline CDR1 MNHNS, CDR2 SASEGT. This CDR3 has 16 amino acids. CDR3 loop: CASSGGGQGASYEQYF. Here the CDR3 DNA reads TGTGCCAGCAGTGGCGGGGGACAGGGGGCCTCCTACGAGCAGTACTTC.

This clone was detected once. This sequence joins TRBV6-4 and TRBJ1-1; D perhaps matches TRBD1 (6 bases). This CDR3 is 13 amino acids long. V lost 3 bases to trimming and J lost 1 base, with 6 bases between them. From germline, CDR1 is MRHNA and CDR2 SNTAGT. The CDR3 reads CASSEDRNTEAFF. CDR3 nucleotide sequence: TGTGCCAGCAGTGAGGACAGGAACACTGAAGCTTTCTTT.

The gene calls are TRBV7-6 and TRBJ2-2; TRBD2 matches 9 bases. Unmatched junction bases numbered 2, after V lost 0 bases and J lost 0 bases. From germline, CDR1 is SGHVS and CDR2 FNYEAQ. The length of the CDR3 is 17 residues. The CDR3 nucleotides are TGTGCCAGCAGCTTAGCGCCTAGCGGGACGAACACCGGGGAGCTGTTTTTT. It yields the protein CASSLAPSGTNTGELFF.

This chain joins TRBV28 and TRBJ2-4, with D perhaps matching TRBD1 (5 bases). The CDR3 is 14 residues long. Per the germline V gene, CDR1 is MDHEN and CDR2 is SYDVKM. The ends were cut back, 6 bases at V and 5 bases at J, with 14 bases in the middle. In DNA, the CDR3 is TGTGCCAGCAGCTCCACAGGATGGGAAAACATTCAGTACTTC. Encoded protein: CASSSTGWENIQYF.

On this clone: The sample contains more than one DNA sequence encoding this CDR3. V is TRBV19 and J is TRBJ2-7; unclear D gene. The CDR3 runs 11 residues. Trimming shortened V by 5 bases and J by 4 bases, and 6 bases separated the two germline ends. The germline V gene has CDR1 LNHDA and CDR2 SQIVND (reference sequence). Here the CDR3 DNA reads TGTGCCAGTAGTGACGGTTACGAGCAGTACTTC. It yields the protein CASSDGYEQYF.

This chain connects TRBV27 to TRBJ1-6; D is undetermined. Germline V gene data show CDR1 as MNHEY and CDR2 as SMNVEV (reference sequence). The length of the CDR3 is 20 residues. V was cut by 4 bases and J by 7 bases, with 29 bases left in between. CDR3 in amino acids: CASSSSSSGDLIKLNSPLHF. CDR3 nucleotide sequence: TGTGCCAGCAGTTCATCCTCGTCAGGAGACCTGATTAAGTTAAATTCACCCCTCCACTTT.

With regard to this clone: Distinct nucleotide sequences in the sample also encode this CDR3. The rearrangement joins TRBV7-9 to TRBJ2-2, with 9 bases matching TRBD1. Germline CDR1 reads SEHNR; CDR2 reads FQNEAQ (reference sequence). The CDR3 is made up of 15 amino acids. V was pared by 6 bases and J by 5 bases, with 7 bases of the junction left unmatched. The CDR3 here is CASSSGTGNTGELFF. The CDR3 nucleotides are TGTGCCAGCAGTTCCGGGACAGGGAATACCGGGGAGCTGTTTTTT. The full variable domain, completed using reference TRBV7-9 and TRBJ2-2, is DTGVSQNPRHKITKRGQNVTFRCDPISEHNRLYWYRQTLGQGPEFLTYFQNEAQLEKSRLLSDRFSAERPKGSFSTLEIQRTEQGDSAMYLCASSSGTGNTGELFFGEGSRLTVL.

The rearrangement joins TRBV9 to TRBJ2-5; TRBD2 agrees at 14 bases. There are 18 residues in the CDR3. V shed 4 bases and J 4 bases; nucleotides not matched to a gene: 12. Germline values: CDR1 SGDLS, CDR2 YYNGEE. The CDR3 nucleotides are TGTGCCAGCAGCCATCCTACCGGGACTAGCGGGAGTGGAGAGACCCAGTACTTC. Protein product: CASSHPTGTSGSGETQYF.

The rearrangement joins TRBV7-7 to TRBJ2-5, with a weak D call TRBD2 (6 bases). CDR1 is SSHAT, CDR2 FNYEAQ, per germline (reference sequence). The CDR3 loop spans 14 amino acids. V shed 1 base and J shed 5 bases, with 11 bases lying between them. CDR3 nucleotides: TGTGCCAGCAGCTTAGGTCCGGAGGGGGAGACCCAGTACTTC. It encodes CASSLGPEGETQYF.

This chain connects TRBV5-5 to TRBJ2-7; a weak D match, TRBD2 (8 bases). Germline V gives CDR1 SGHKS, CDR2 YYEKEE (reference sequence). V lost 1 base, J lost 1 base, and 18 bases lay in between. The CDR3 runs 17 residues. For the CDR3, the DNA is TGTGCCAGCAGCTTGCAGGGGGTAGGCGGGAGGTCCTACGAGCAGTACTTC. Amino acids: CASSLQGVGGRSYEQYF.

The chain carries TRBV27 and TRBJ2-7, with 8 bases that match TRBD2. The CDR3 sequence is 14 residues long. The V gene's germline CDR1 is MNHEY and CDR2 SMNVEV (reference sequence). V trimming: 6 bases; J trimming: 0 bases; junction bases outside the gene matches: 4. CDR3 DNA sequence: TGTGCCAGCAGGTGGGCGGGGGGCTCCTACGAGCAGTACTTC. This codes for CASRWAGGSYEQYF.

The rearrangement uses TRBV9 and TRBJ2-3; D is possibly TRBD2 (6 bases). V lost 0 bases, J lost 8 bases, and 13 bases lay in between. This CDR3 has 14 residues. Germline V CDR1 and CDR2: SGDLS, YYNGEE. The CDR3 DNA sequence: TGTGCCAGCAGCGTAGGGGCGGGACCCGGTACGCAGTATTTT. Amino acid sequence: CASSVGAGPGTQYF.

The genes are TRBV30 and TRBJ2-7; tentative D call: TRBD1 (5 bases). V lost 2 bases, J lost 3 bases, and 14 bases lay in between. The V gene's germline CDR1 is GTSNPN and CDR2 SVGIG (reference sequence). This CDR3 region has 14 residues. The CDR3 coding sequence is TGTGCCTGGAGTTGGGGCAGAGATGACTACGAGCAGTACTTC. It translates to CAWSWGRDDYEQYF.

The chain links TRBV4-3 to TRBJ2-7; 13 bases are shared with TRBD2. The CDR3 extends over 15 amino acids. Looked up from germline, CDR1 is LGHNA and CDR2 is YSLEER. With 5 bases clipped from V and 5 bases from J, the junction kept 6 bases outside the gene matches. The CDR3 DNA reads TGCGCCAGCAGCGAAGGACTAGCGGGAGTTCACGAGCAGTACTTC. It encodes CASSEGLAGVHEQYF.

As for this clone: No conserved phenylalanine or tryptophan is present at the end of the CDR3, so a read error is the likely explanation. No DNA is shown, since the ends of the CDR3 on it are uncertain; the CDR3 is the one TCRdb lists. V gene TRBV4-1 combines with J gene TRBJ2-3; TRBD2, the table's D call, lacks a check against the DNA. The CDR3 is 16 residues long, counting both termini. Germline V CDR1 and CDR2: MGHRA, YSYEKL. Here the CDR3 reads CASSQGRTNTAADSTI.

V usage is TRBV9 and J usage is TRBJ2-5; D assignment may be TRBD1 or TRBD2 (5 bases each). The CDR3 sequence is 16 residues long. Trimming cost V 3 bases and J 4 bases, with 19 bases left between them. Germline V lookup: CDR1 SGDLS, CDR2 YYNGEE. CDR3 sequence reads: CASSDTPMGERETQYF. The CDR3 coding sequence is TGTGCCAGCAGCGATACCCCTATGGGGGAGAGAGAGACCCAGTACTTC.

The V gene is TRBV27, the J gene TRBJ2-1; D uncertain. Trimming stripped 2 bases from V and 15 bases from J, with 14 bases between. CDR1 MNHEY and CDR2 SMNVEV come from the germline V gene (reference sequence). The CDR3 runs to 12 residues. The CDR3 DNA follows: TGTGCCAGCAGTTTACGAGGCTCAGGTCTGTTCTTC. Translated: CASSLRGSGLFF.

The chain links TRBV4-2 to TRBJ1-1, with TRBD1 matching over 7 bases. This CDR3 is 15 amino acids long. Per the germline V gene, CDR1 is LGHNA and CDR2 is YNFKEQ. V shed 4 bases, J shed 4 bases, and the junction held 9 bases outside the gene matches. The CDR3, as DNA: TGTGCCAGCAGCCCCCCGGGGACAGTGGGCACTGAAGCTTTCTTT. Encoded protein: CASSPPGTVGTEAFF.

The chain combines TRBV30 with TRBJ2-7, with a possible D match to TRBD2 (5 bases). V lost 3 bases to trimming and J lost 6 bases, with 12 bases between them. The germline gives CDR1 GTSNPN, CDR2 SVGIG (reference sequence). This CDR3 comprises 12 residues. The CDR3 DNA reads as TGTGCCTGGAGGAGGGTAAGGTCCGAGCAGTACTTC. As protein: CAWRRVRSEQYF.

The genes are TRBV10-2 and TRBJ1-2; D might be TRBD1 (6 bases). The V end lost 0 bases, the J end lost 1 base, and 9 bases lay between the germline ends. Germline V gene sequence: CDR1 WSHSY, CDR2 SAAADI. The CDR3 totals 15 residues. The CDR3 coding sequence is TGCGCCAGCAGTGAGTCGACAGGCCGTAACTATGGCTACACCTTC. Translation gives CASSESTGRNYGYTF.

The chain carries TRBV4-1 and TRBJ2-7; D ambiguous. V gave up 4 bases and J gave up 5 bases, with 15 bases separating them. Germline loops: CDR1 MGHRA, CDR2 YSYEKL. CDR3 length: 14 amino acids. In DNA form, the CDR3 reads TGCGCCAGCAGCCCGAGGCAGTTAGGGCACGAGCAGTACTTC. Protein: CASSPRQLGHEQYF.

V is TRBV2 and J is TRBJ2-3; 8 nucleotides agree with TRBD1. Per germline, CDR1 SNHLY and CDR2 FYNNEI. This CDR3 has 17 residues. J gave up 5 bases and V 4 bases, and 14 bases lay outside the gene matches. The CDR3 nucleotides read TGTGCCAGCAGTGGGACCTTGGCGGACAGGGTACTAGATACGCAGTATTTT. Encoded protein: CASSGTLADRVLDTQYF.

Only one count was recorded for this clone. The CDR3 bases are TGTGCCAGCAGCTTAGTGGGCGACAGCTCCTACAATGAGCAGTTCTTC. Protein: CASSLVGDSSYNEQFF. This chain connects TRBV11-2 to TRBJ2-1; possible D gene TRBD1, 5 bases. The CDR3 extends over 16 amino acids. Germline V gives CDR1 SGHAT, CDR2 FQNNGV. V was shortened by 1 base and J by 0 bases, with 10 bases between the two germline ends.

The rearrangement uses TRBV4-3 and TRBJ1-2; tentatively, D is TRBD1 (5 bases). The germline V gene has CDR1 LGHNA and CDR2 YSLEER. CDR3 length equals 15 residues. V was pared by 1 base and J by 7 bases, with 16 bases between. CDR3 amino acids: CASSQVIGTGVGYTF. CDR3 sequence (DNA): TGCGCCAGCAGCCAAGTCATCGGGACGGGGGTTGGCTACACCTTC.

The CDR3 coding sequence is TGTGCCAGCAGCCCCTTGTCTAGCGGGAGGCCTCTACAAGAGACCCAGTACTTC. Translated: CASSPLSSGRPLQETQYF. The chain recombines TRBV7-9 with TRBJ2-5, with TRBD2 identical over 11 bases. Germline-derived CDR1 and CDR2 are SEHNR and FQNEAQ (reference sequence). This CDR3 has 18 residues. Germline trimming cut 5 bases from V and 2 bases from J; bases unmatched to any gene: 13.